Shown below are 14 T cell receptor beta chains from a single sample sequenced in a study of blood T cell repertoires in COVID-19. Assay: immunoSEQ multiplex PCR; the TCRdb copy retains only in-frame clones and omits some. The sample gives 400,000 to 500,000 clones, roughly 88% of which show up once; 1.5% to 2% is in the top ten. The sequencing input was PBMCs or T cells enriched from blood (not recorded which). All receptors derive from a woman aged 40 to 55 who had recovered from COVID-19.

The rearrangement joins TRBV19 to TRBJ1-6, with 10 bases that match TRBD1. Germline V lookup: CDR1 LNHDA, CDR2 SQIVND (reference sequence). The trim removed 3 bases at V and 10 bases at J, leaving 15 bases unmatched. The CDR3 has 18 amino acids. Here the CDR3 reads CASSIPGTGALQLSPLHF. In DNA form, the CDR3 reads TGTGCCAGTAGTATCCCCGGGACAGGGGCACTCCAGCTCTCACCCCTCCACTTT. Variable domain in full (rest from reference TRBV19 and TRBJ1-6): DGGITQSPKYLFRKEGQNVTLSCEQNLNHDAMYWYRQDPGQGLRLIYYSQIVNDFQKGDIAEGYSVSREKKESFPLTVTSAQKNPTAFYLCASSIPGTGALQLSPLHFGNGTRLTVT.

This clone came up a few times. The chain links TRBV9 to TRBJ1-1; D remains unclear. The ends were cut back, 0 bases at V and 3 bases at J, with 3 bases in the middle. Germline CDR1 reads SGDLS; CDR2 reads YYNGEE. The CDR3 covers 12 residues. The CDR3 DNA follows: TGTGCCAGCAGCGTAGGCGACACTGAAGCTTTCTTT. As protein: CASSVGDTEAFF.

This clone was observed a few times. The chain couples TRBV7-6 to TRBJ1-6, with no clear D. Germline V lookup: CDR1 SGHVS, CDR2 FNYEAQ. CDR3 size: 15 residues. The V end was cut by 4 bases, the J end by 6 bases, with 13 bases between. The CDR3 DNA reads as TGTGCCAGCAGCTCTAGCTGGCTAAGTAATTCACCCCTCCACTTT. Translating gives CASSSSWLSNSPLHF.

The V and J genes are TRBV7-2 and TRBJ2-1, with D possibly matching TRBD1 (6 bases). V was clipped by 5 bases and J by 4 bases, with 12 bases between them. The CDR3 has 14 residues. CDR1 SGHTA and CDR2 FQGNSA come from the germline V gene. This chain's CDR3 is CASSPGALYNEQFF. The CDR3 DNA reads TGTGCCAGCAGCCCAGGGGCTTTATACAATGAGCAGTTCTTC.

CDR3 residues: CASSVDRASYNEQFF. CDR3 coding DNA: TGTGCCAGCAGTGTAGACAGGGCGTCCTACAATGAGCAGTTCTTC. V and J are TRBV2 and TRBJ2-1, with 7 bases lining up with TRBD1. With 4 bases clipped from V and 1 base from J, the junction kept 4 bases outside the gene matches. The CDR3 length is 15 residues. Looked up from germline, CDR1 is SNHLY and CDR2 is FYNNEI.

This clone was counted a single time. The chain employs TRBV27 and TRBJ2-3; 7 bases are shared with TRBD2. J lost 2 bases, V lost 9 bases, and 5 bases had no gene match. Per the germline V gene, CDR1 is MNHEY and CDR2 is SMNVEV (reference sequence). The CDR3 has 13 amino acids. The CDR3 reads CASASGYTDTQYF. As DNA, the CDR3 is TGTGCCAGTGCTAGCGGCTACACAGATACGCAGTATTTT.

The gene calls are TRBV27 and TRBJ2-7; possible D gene TRBD1, 5 bases. The CDR3 has 14 residues. Germline loops: CDR1 MNHEY, CDR2 SMNVEV (reference sequence). Trimming stripped 3 bases from V and 2 bases from J, with 11 bases between. The CDR3 DNA sequence: TGTGCCAGCAGTTTTGTCGACAGTACCTACGAGCAGTACTTC. Translating it yields CASSFVDSTYEQYF.

The V and J genes are TRBV10-1 and TRBJ1-6; tentative D call: TRBD1 (5 bases). There are 14 residues in the CDR3. Germline V lookup: CDR1 WNHNN, CDR2 SYGVQD (reference sequence). Trimming left V 11 bases short and J 1 base short, with 12 bases between. The CDR3 reads CALWGSSYNSPLHF. The CDR3 DNA reads as TGCGCCCTTTGGGGCAGTTCCTATAATTCACCCCTCCACTTT.

The rearrangement links TRBV7-2 to TRBJ2-5; D is perhaps TRBD2 (5 bases). Per germline, CDR1 SGHTA and CDR2 FQGNSA. CDR3 length: 15 amino acids. V shed 1 base and J shed 2 bases, with 11 bases lying between them. The DNA for the CDR3 is TGTGCCAGCAGCTTAGGTCCTAGAGGGCAAGAGACCCAGTACTTC. This translates into CASSLGPRGQETQYF.

V and J are TRBV27 and TRBJ1-1; D is possibly TRBD1 (5 bases). CDR1 MNHEY and CDR2 SMNVEV come from the germline V gene (reference sequence). Trimming stripped 5 bases from V and 4 bases from J, with 17 bases between. The CDR3 length is 15 residues. The CDR3, as DNA: TGTGCCAGCAGTAATAGGGGAAAACTTGCCACTGAAGCTTTCTTT. It is translated as CASSNRGKLATEAFF.

The table lists this clone with a few counts. V and J are TRBV11-3 and TRBJ1-5; TRBD1 matches 8 bases. The CDR3 totals 15 residues. V shed 6 bases and J 2 bases; nucleotides not matched to a gene: 6. Germline V gives CDR1 SGHNT, CDR2 YENEEA. The CDR3 nucleotides read TGTGCCAGCAGTCAGGACAGGGCTGGCAATCAGCCCCAGCATTTT. Protein sequence: CASSQDRAGNQPQHF. The full variable domain, with the rest looked up from reference TRBV11-3 and TRBJ1-5, is EAGVVQSPRYKIIEKKQPVAFWCNPISGHNTLYWYLQNLGQGPELLIRYENEEAVDDSQLPKDRFSAERLKGVDSTLKIQPAELGDSAVYLCASSQDRAGNQPQHFGDGTRLSIL.

V gene TRBV27 combines with J gene TRBJ1-3, with D possibly being TRBD1 (6 bases). The CDR3 has 15 residues. Per the germline V gene, CDR1 is MNHEY and CDR2 is SMNVEV (reference sequence). V gave up 0 bases and J gave up 2 bases, with 8 bases separating them. The CDR3 sequence is CASSLSPGAGNTIYF. CDR3 DNA: TGTGCCAGCAGTTTATCGCCAGGGGCTGGAAACACCATATATTTT.

The genes are TRBV6-5 and TRBJ1-5; D gene uncertain. The CDR3 contains 13 residues. V lost 2 bases, J lost 2 bases, and 4 bases lay in between. CDR1 is MNHEY and CDR2 is SVGAGI in the germline V gene. Here the CDR3 reads CASSYAGNQPQHF. CDR3 sequence (DNA): TGTGCCAGCAGTTACGCAGGCAATCAGCCCCAGCATTTT.

This clone was detected only a few times. The J gene is TRBJ2-3, the V gene TRBV27; D might be TRBD1 (6 bases). The CDR3 covers 15 residues. The ends were cut back, 5 bases at V and 5 bases at J, with 17 bases in the middle. The germline gives CDR1 MNHEY, CDR2 SMNVEV (reference sequence). In DNA form, the CDR3 reads TGTGCCAGCAGTACGGGGACAACCCGGGGAGATACGCAGTATTTT. Translating gives CASSTGTTRGDTQYF.